This TCR beta chain was identified in a study of blood T cell repertoires in COVID-19. Study-level information: There were acute and convalescent COVID-19 samples, and they came from the United States, Italy and Spain. From T cells, B-cell-depleted T cells, or PBMCs came the material, which was cDNA or gDNA.

In the study's own analysis: Estimation of nucleated cell counts relied on the amplification of reference gene primers. The data were produced by immunoSEQ multiplex PCR, yet TCRdb's version contains in-frame clones alone and is incomplete. The V and J calls and clone size were taken over from that table, and D and trimming were inferred from the DNA. The sample holds approximately 150,000 clones; about 92% are singletons and the top ten take roughly a sixth. The CDR3 totals 14 residues. Germline values: CDR1 LNHDA, CDR2 SQIVND (reference sequence). With 7 bases clipped from V and 8 bases from J, the junction kept 11 bases outside the gene matches.

This clonotype originated in a man aged 55 to 70 with active or convalescent COVID-19. The sequenced sample consisted of peripheral blood. The genes are TRBV19 and TRBJ1-2, with 9 bases aligning to TRBD1. The CDR3 sequence: CASNIQGARHGYTF. The CDR3, as DNA: TGTGCCAGTAACATACAGGGGGCGAGGCACGGCTACACCTTC. Full variable domain (missing parts from reference TRBV19 and TRBJ1-2): DGGITQSPKYLFRKEGQNVTLSCEQNLNHDAMYWYRQDPGQGLRLIYYSQIVNDFQKGDIAEGYSVSREKKESFPLTVTSAQKNPTAFYLCASNIQGARHGYTFGSGTRLTVV.